Each of the 29 T cell receptor beta chains below was sequenced from the same sample in a study of T cell responses to AZD1222 COVID-19 vaccine. The table came from immunoSEQ multiplex PCR; TCRdb's copy has only in-frame clones and leaves some out. Seen here are around 150,000 clones, approximately 92% observed once, and the top ten hold more than 5%. Sequences were derived from peripheral blood, sampled on day 0 of AZD1222 vaccination. The receptors here all came from an adult in good health.

The chain uses TRBV2 and TRBJ1-4; TRBD1 matches 7 bases. Germline V CDR1 and CDR2: SNHLY, FYNNEI. V was clipped by 5 bases and J by 8 bases; unmatched bases: 11. The CDR3 covers 15 residues. The CDR3 DNA is TGTGCCAGCAGTTCGGAAGCAGGGGGAGGAGAAAAACTGTTTTTT. Protein product: CASSSEAGGGEKLFF.

The V gene is TRBV5-1, the J gene TRBJ2-3; D is uncertain. The V gene's germline CDR1 is SGHRS and CDR2 YFSETQ. The V end lost 1 base, the J end lost 2 bases, and 5 bases lay between the germline ends. This CDR3 has 13 amino acids. The CDR3 DNA is TGCGCCAGCAGCTTGACGGCCACAGATACGCAGTATTTT. Its translation: CASSLTATDTQYF. The full variable domain, its missing parts supplied by reference TRBV5-1 and TRBJ2-3, is KAGVTQTPRYLIKTRGQQVTLSCSPISGHRSVSWYQQTPGQGLQFLFEYFSETQRNKGNFPGRFSGRQFSNSRSEMNVSTLELGDSALYLCASSLTATDTQYFGPGTRLTVL.

The rearrangement joins TRBV5-1 to TRBJ2-7; maybe TRBD2 (5 bases). The CDR3 sequence is 15 residues long. The V end lost 0 bases, the J end lost 3 bases, and 13 bases lay between the germline ends. Per the germline V gene, CDR1 is SGHRS and CDR2 is YFSETQ. The chain's CDR3 is CASSLGAGTNYEQYF. The CDR3 nucleotides read TGCGCCAGCAGCTTGGGGGCGGGCACTAACTACGAGCAGTACTTC.

The chain uses TRBV23-1 and TRBJ1-3; D unclear. TRBV23-1 is flagged as an ORF with uncertain function. Trimming took off 6 bases at V and 0 bases at J, with 9 bases between the two ends. The CDR3 covers 14 residues. Here the CDR3 DNA reads TGCGCCAGCAGGCTACAATTCTCTGGAAACACCATATATTTT. It codes for CASRLQFSGNTIYF.

This chain connects TRBV5-1 to TRBJ2-1; 11 nucleotides align to TRBD2. The CDR3 sequence is 18 residues long. Germline CDR1 reads SGHRS; CDR2 reads YFSETQ. Trimming removed 3 bases from V and 4 bases from J; junction bases left unmatched: 12. CDR3 nucleotide sequence: TGCGCCAGCAGCTCATTTAGCGGGAGGGCGTCACAGTACAATGAGCAGTTCTTC. Amino acids: CASSSFSGRASQYNEQFF. The full variable domain, completed using reference TRBV5-1 and TRBJ2-1, is KAGVTQTPRYLIKTRGQQVTLSCSPISGHRSVSWYQQTPGQGLQFLFEYFSETQRNKGNFPGRFSGRQFSNSRSEMNVSTLELGDSALYLCASSSFSGRASQYNEQFFGPGTRLTVL.

This clone was observed a single time. The genes are TRBV18 and TRBJ1-1, with D uncertain. CDR1 and CDR2 (germline): KGHSH, LQKENI. The CDR3 is 17 amino acids. The V and J ends lost 6 bases and 1 base respectively, with 21 bases between them. The CDR3 here is CASSFKGDRTWNTEAFF. The CDR3 DNA follows: TGTGCCAGCTCTTTTAAGGGTGACCGGACCTGGAACACTGAAGCTTTCTTT.

This clone has just one count. For the CDR3, the DNA is TGTGCCAGCAGTTGGTCAGGGGGCTATGGCTACACCTTC. Its protein product is CASSWSGGYGYTF. J is TRBJ1-2 and V is TRBV28; 7 bases map to TRBD1. Germline assignment: CDR1 MDHEN and CDR2 SYDVKM. The junction had 3 bases not matched to a gene; V was cut back by 4 bases and J by 4 bases. The CDR3 totals 13 residues.

The rearrangement joins TRBV7-2 to TRBJ1-5, with a weak D call TRBD1 (6 bases). Trimming took off 3 bases at V and 7 bases at J, with 10 bases between the two ends. This CDR3 is 13 amino acids long. CDR1 is SGHTA, CDR2 FQGNSA, per germline. This CDR3 is CASSLGARQPQHF. The CDR3 DNA sequence: TGTGCCAGCAGCTTGGGGGCCCGCCAGCCCCAGCATTTT.

The rearrangement links TRBV19 to TRBJ1-1; the match to TRBD1 covers 11 bases. Germline CDR1 LNHDA, CDR2 SQIVND (reference sequence). V dropped 5 bases and J dropped 4; count of bases not matched to a gene: 6. The CDR3 consists of 15 residues. The CDR3 sequence is CASSPWDRGSTEAFF. The DNA of the CDR3 is TGTGCCAGTAGTCCTTGGGACAGGGGGAGCACTGAAGCTTTCTTT.

The V gene is TRBV28, the J gene TRBJ2-7; either TRBD1 or TRBD2 may fit D (5 bases each). V was shortened by 5 bases and J by 2 bases, with 16 bases between the two germline ends. Per germline, CDR1 MDHEN and CDR2 SYDVKM. The CDR3 loop spans 15 amino acids. For the CDR3, the DNA is TGTGCCAGCAGTCCCGAGGGTTTAGGGGCCTACGAGCAGTACTTC. It translates to CASSPEGLGAYEQYF.

The V gene is TRBV5-5, the J gene TRBJ1-2; D is unclear. The CDR3 extends over 15 amino acids. V was clipped by 2 bases and J by 4 bases, with 15 bases between them. Germline CDR1 and CDR2: SGHKS and YYEKEE (reference sequence). Here the CDR3 reads CASSLFGGKPYGYTF. DNA for the CDR3: TGTGCCAGCAGCTTATTCGGAGGGAAGCCCTATGGCTACACCTTC.

This sequence joins TRBV7-9 and TRBJ1-1, with 8 bases lining up with TRBD1. The V and J ends lost 1 base and 3 bases, in that order; junction bases with no gene match: 1. Germline loops: CDR1 SEHNR, CDR2 FQNEAQ (reference sequence). The CDR3 contains 14 residues. The CDR3 reads CASSLGQGYTEAFF. The CDR3 DNA follows: TGTGCCAGCAGCTTAGGACAGGGGTACACTGAAGCTTTCTTT.

The DNA of the CDR3 is TGTGCCAGCAGCCAAGTCAGGGTAGAGAGGGCAGGGGAACATCAGCCCCAGCATTTT. Its translation is CASSQVRVERAGEHQPQHF. This sequence joins TRBV4-2 and TRBJ1-5, with TRBD1 as a possible D gene (6 bases). This CDR3 comprises 19 residues. Germline-derived CDR1 and CDR2 are LGHNA and YNFKEQ. The V and J ends lost 1 base and 5 bases respectively, with 24 bases between them.

This chain uses TRBV19 with TRBJ2-7, with 11 bases aligning to TRBD1. The trim removed 4 bases at V and 1 base at J, leaving 6 bases unmatched. The CDR3 is 16 amino acids. Per the germline V gene, CDR1 is LNHDA and CDR2 is SQIVND (reference sequence). The CDR3 nucleotides are TGTGCCAGTAGTAGAATAGGACAGGGGGCTTCCTACGAGCAGTACTTC. Protein sequence: CASSRIGQGASYEQYF.

The chain's CDR3 is CASSPTPTGGNTEAFF. The CDR3 DNA is TGTGCCAGTAGCCCTACCCCGACAGGAGGGAACACTGAAGCTTTCTTT. The V gene is TRBV19, the J gene TRBJ1-1, with D perhaps TRBD1 (6 bases). CDR1 LNHDA and CDR2 SQIVND come from the germline V gene (reference sequence). V lost 6 bases, J lost 1 base, and 18 bases lay in between. The CDR3 loop spans 16 amino acids.

The chain uses TRBV10-3 and TRBJ2-3; the D is unclear. There are 14 residues in the CDR3. V lost 5 bases and J 1 base, leaving 10 bases between the germline ends. The germline gives CDR1 ENHRY, CDR2 SYGVKD. The CDR3 spells CAISTPQRTDTQYF. CDR3 bases: TGTGCCATCAGTACTCCTCAACGCACAGATACGCAGTATTTT.

V is TRBV5-8 and J is TRBJ2-2; D might be TRBD1 (6 bases). The CDR3 length is 15 residues. V lost 0 bases and J lost 4, with 10 bases in between. Germline V CDR1 and CDR2: SGHTS, YDEGEE. The CDR3 DNA follows: TGTGCCAGCAGCTTGGGGACAGAGTTCACCGGGGAGCTGTTTTTT. Translating gives CASSLGTEFTGELFF.

This chain links TRBV24-1 with TRBJ2-2; 7 bases map to TRBD1. The CDR3 contains 17 residues. Per the germline V gene, CDR1 is KGHDR and CDR2 is SFDVKD. Trimming removed 3 bases from V and 4 bases from J; junction bases left unmatched: 10. The DNA for the CDR3 is TGTGCCACCAGTGATGATAACCGGGACAGCCTCACCGGGGAGCTGTTTTTT. Translation gives CATSDDNRDSLTGELFF.

The V call is TRBV7-6, the J call TRBJ1-6; D is unresolved. CDR3 length equals 15 residues. CDR1 SGHVS and CDR2 FNYEAQ come from the germline V gene. Trimming cost V 2 bases and J 7 bases, with 12 bases left between them. This CDR3 is CASSLLDAENSPLHF. CDR3 DNA sequence: TGTGCCAGCAGCTTATTGGACGCGGAGAATTCACCCCTCCACTTT.

This chain uses TRBV5-4 with TRBJ1-2, with D unresolved. V lost 6 bases to trimming and J lost 11 bases, with 23 bases between them. The CDR3 totals 14 residues. Germline assignment: CDR1 SGHNT and CDR2 YYREEE (reference sequence). The chain's CDR3 is CASTSNAGMVGYTF. CDR3 nucleotide sequence: TGTGCCAGCACTTCCAACGCGGGAATGGTGGGATACACCTTC.

The V gene is TRBV5-6, the J gene TRBJ2-1; TRBD2 matches at 11 bases. This CDR3 is 17 amino acids long. The V segment lost 0 bases and the J segment 2 bases; nucleotides outside the gene matches: 4. The germline V gene encodes CDR1 SGHDT and CDR2 YYEEEE. CDR3: CASSLVLAGATYNEQFF. The CDR3 DNA reads TGTGCCAGCAGCTTGGTACTAGCGGGGGCCACCTACAATGAGCAGTTCTTC.

V is TRBV12-3 or TRBV12-4 and J is TRBJ2-1, with a weak D call TRBD1 (6 bases). The CDR3 is 13 amino acids. V lost 3 bases and J 7 bases, leaving 10 bases between the germline ends. The CDR3 DNA sequence: TGTGCCAGCAGTTTTCGAGGGGGAAATGAGCAGTTCTTC. Encoded protein: CASSFRGGNEQFF.

In this sample, this clone turned up a few times. The chain joins TRBV10-1 to TRBJ1-3; 7 positions agree with TRBD1. V trimming: 6 bases; J trimming: 2 bases; junction bases outside the gene matches: 1. Germline V gene sequence: CDR1 WNHNN, CDR2 SYGVQD (reference sequence). The CDR3 sequence is 13 residues long. In nucleotides, the CDR3 is TGCGCCAGCAGGACAGGGCCTGGAAACACCATATATTTT. Amino acids: CASRTGPGNTIYF.

The genes are TRBV10-3 and TRBJ1-5, with D perhaps TRBD1 (5 bases). Germline assignment: CDR1 ENHRY and CDR2 SYGVKD. V lost 11 bases, J lost 6 bases, and 20 bases lay in between. The CDR3 extends over 14 amino acids. The CDR3 loop reads CASPPPQGSQPQHF. The CDR3 DNA reads as TGTGCCTCCCCGCCCCCCCAGGGCTCTCAGCCCCAGCATTTT.

The CDR3 region has the DNA TGTGCCAGTAGTCCACCCGGGGAGCTGTTTTTT. It specifies CASSPPGELFF. The chain is built from TRBV19 and TRBJ2-2; no firm D call. The CDR3 covers 11 residues. CDR1 and CDR2 from the germline V gene are LNHDA and SQIVND (reference sequence). V lost 5 bases and J lost 6, with 4 bases in between.

The chain uses TRBV10-1 and TRBJ1-1, with a possible D match to TRBD1 (6 bases). This CDR3 is built from 14 residues. Trimming took off 5 bases at V and 4 bases at J, with 14 bases between the two ends. Germline assignment: CDR1 WNHNN and CDR2 SYGVQD (reference sequence). CDR3 sequence reads: CASSRDTTSTEAFF. The CDR3 region has the DNA TGCGCCAGCAGTCGGGACACGACGTCCACTGAAGCTTTCTTT.

This chain uses TRBV5-5 with TRBJ2-1; no firm D call. The CDR3 consists of 13 residues. V lost 3 bases, J lost 4 bases, and 8 bases lay in between. Germline loops: CDR1 SGHKS, CDR2 YYEKEE (reference sequence). The DNA for the CDR3 is TGTGCCAGCAGCTCGTTAACATACAATGAGCAGTTCTTC. Encoded protein: CASSSLTYNEQFF.

This sequence joins TRBV4-1 and TRBJ2-3, with 9 bases identical to TRBD2. Germline V gene lookup returns CDR1 MGHRA and CDR2 YSYEKL. Trimming removed 1 base from V and 0 bases from J; junction bases left unmatched: 5. The CDR3 is made up of 17 amino acids. The CDR3 sequence: CASSQGVAGASTDTQYF. DNA for the CDR3: TGCGCCAGCAGCCAAGGGGTAGCGGGAGCTAGCACAGATACGCAGTATTTT.

V usage is TRBV19 and J usage is TRBJ1-2; D uncertain. There are 14 residues in the CDR3. Trimming cost V 3 bases and J 7 bases, with 15 bases left between them. CDR1 LNHDA and CDR2 SQIVND come from the germline V gene (reference sequence). CDR3 sequence: CASSILLSKVGYTF. CDR3 coding DNA: TGTGCCAGTAGTATCCTGCTGTCCAAAGTTGGCTACACCTTC.